The clone carrying this T cell receptor (beta chain) showed up many times. Its antigen is as yet unknown. The source of the sample is a study of T cells in Graves' hyperthyroidism and ophthalmopathy. Amplification of TCR beta CDR3 regions used RNA as the template. HTBI primers drove first-round RT-PCR of the TCR CDR3. TCRdb ran MiXCR on the multiplex PCR reads and lists one entry per CDR3 protein. The sample includes about 400,000 distinct CDR3 sequences, under 15% of them seen just once. Germline CDR1 SGHRS, CDR2 YFSETQ. The CDR3 runs to 15 residues. The junction had 6 bases not matched to a gene; V was cut back by 2 bases and J by 6 bases. Patients with uncontrolled infections, other autoimmune diseases, pregnancy or lactation were excluded. The diagnoses drew upon clinical symptoms, serum thyroxine and TRAb, thyroid ultrasound and orbital computed tomography. Study-wide results and limits: Blood also carried most thyroid clonotypes expanded above 0.001.

The source of this sequence is a woman aged 25 to 45 with Graves' hyperthyroidism. Material: blood. The rearrangement uses TRBV5-1 and TRBJ2-7; TRBD2 aligns across 12 bases. CDR3 nucleotides: TGCGCCAGCAGCTTACGACTAGCGGGAGTTTCCGAGCAGTACTTC. This codes for CASSLRLAGVSEQYF.